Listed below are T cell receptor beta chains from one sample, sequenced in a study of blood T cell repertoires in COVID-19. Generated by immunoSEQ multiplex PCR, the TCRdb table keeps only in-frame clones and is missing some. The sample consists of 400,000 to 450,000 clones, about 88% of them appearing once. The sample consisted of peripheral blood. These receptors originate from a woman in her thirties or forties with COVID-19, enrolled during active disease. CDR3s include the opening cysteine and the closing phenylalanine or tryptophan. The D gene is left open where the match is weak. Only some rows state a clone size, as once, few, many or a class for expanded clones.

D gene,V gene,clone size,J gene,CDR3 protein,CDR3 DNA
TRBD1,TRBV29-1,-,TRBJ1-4,CSVARGNEKLFF,TGCAGCGTTGCCAGGGGGAACGAAAAACTGTTTTTT
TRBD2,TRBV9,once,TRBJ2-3,CASSARLAGGVTDTQYF,TGTGCCAGCAGCGCTCGACTAGCGGGGGGGGTCACAGATACGCAGTATTTT
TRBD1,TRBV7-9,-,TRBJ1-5,CASSLGDRGRNQPQHF,TGTGCCAGCAGCTTAGGGGACAGGGGACGAAATCAGCCCCAGCATTTT
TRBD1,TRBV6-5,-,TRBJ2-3,CASSMTGVTDTQYF,TGTGCCAGCAGCATGACAGGGGTCACAGATACGCAGTATTTT
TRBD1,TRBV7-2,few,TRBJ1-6,CASSLATGGYSPLHF,TGTGCCAGCAGCTTAGCGACAGGGGGCTATTCACCCCTCCACTTT
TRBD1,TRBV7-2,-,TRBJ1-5,CASSLADRVNQPQHF,TGTGCCAGCAGCTTAGCCGACAGGGTCAATCAGCCCCAGCATTTT
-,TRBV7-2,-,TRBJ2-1,CAASTSSYNEQFF,TGTGCCGCATCGACTAGTTCCTACAATGAGCAGTTCTTC
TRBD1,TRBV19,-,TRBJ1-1,CASSPGTVNTEAFF,TGTGCCAGTAGTCCGGGGACAGTGAACACTGAAGCTTTCTTT
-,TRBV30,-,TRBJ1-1,CAWARGTEAFF,TGTGCCTGGGCGCGAGGGACTGAAGCTTTCTTT
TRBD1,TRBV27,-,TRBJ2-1,CASSLGTGFNEQFF,TGTGCCAGCAGTTTAGGGACAGGGTTCAATGAGCAGTTCTTC
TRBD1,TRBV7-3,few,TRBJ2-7,CASSAGTGGGEQYF,TGTGCCAGCAGCGCTGGGACAGGGGGTGGCGAGCAGTACTTC
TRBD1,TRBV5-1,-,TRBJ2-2,CASSPNPPGTGATGELFF,TGCGCCAGCAGCCCCAACCCTCCCGGGACAGGGGCTACCGGGGAGCTGTTTTTT
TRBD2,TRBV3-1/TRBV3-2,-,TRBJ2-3,CASSQELAGVADTQYF,TGTGCCAGCAGCCAAGAGCTAGCGGGGGTGGCAGATACGCAGTATTTT
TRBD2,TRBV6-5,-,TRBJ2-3,CASSYSTGGGTDTQYF,TGTGCCAGCAGTTACTCGACGGGAGGGGGCACAGATACGCAGTATTTT
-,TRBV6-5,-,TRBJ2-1,CASSYLGSARGQFF,TGTGCCAGCAGTTACTTAGGGAGTGCAAGAGGGCAGTTCTTC